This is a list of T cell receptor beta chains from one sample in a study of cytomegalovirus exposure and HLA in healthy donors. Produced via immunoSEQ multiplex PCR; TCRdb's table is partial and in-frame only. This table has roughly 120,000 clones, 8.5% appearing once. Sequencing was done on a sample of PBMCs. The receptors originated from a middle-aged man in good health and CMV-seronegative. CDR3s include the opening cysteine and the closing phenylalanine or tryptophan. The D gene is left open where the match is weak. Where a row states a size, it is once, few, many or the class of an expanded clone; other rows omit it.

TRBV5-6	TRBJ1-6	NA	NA	TGTGCCAGCAGCTCCCGGGATCATTCACCCCTCCACTTT	CASSSRDHSPLHF
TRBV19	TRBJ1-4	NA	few	TGTGCCAGTAGAAGGGTTATACAGGGTGAACTGTTTTTT	CASRRVIQGELFF
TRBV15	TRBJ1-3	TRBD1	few	TGTGCCACCAGCCGCGGGACAGGGCCTGGAAACACCATATATTTT	CATSRGTGPGNTIYF
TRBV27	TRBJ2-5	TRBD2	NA	TGTGCCAGCAGTTTTAGCGGGGGGTTTGAGACCCAGTACTTC	CASSFSGGFETQYF
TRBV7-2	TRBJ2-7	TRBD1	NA	TGTGCCAGCAGCTCCATAGGGGGGGGACAGGGTTCGTACGAGCAGTACTTC	CASSSIGGGQGSYEQYF
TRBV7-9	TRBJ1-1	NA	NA	TGTGCCAGCAGCTTAATTCTGGGGCGGAACACTGAAGCTTTCTTT	CASSLILGRNTEAFF
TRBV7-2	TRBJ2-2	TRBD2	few	TGTGCCAGCAGCTTACTAGCGGGGGGGCCGAGCGGGGAGCTGTTTTTT	CASSLLAGGPSGELFF
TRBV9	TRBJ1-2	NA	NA	TGTGCCAGCAGCTTGGGGACAAATAACTATGGCTACACCTTC	CASSLGTNNYGYTF
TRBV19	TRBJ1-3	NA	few	TGTGCCAGTAGTCCTGACTCAAGCTCTGGAAACACCATATATTTT	CASSPDSSSGNTIYF
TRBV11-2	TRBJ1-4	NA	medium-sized	TGTGCCACAGGGGACGGTGAAAAACTGTTTTTT	CATGDGEKLFF
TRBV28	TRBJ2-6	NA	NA	TGTGCCAGCAGTTTATGGAGCTCTGGGGCCAACGTCCTGACTTTC	CASSLWSSGANVLTF
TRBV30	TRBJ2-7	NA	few	TGTGCCTGGAGCCGAAAAACTAGGATGTACGAGCAGTACTTC	CAWSRKTRMYEQYF
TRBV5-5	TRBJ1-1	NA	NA	TGTGCCAGCAGCCTTGGACAGCCCACTGAAGCTTTCTTT	CASSLGQPTEAFF
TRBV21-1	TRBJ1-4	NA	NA	TGTGCCAGCAGCGGACGGACAGGGCTGGTTGAAAAACTGTTTTTT	CASSGRTGLVEKLFF
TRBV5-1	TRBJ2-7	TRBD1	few	TGCGCCAGCAGCTTCGGACAGGGGGGGCCCTACGAGCAGTACTTC	CASSFGQGGPYEQYF
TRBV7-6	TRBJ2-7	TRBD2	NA	TGTGCCAGCAGCTTGGGACTAGCGGGGGGTCAGGGCGCCGAGCAGTACTTC	CASSLGLAGGQGAEQYF
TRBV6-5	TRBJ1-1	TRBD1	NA	TGTGCCAGCAGTCCGACAGGGGGAGATACTGAAGCTTTCTTT	CASSPTGGDTEAFF
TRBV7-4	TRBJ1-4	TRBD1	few	TGTGCCAGCACCAATAGAGACAGGGGGACCTCTAATGAAAAACTGTTTTTT	CASTNRDRGTSNEKLFF
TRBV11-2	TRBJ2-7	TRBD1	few	TGTGCCACCTCGGGACAGATCTACGAGCAGTACTTC	CATSGQIYEQYF
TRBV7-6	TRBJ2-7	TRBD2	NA	TGTGCCAGCAGCCCCGGGACTATTGTATACGAGCAGTACTTC	CASSPGTIVYEQYF
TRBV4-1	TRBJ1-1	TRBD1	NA	TGCGCCACTGGACAGGAACTGAACACTGAAGCTTTCTTT	CATGQELNTEAFF
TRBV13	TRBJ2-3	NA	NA	TGTGCCAGCAGCACCACAGGGTTTAGAGATACGCAGTATTTT	CASSTTGFRDTQYF
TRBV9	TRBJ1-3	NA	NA	TGTGCCAGCAGCCTGAGTCTCTCTGGAAACACCATATATTTT	CASSLSLSGNTIYF
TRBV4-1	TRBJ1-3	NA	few	TGCGCCAGCAGCCCCACATGGATAGCGAGCTCTGGAAACACCATATATTTT	CASSPTWIASSGNTIYF
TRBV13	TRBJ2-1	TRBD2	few	TGTGCCAGCAGCACCCAGTGGCGGGGGGGCTACAATGAGCAGTTCTTC	CASSTQWRGGYNEQFF
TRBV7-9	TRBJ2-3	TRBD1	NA	TGTGCCAGCAGCCCACAGGGGACCCGCACAGATACGCAGTATTTT	CASSPQGTRTDTQYF
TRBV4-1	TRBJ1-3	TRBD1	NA	TGCGCCAGCAGCCTAGCCGGGACAGGGTCTGGATACACCATATATTTT	CASSLAGTGSGYTIYF
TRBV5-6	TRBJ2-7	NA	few	TGTGTCAGCAGATCCGTCGGACTGGCCTACGAGCAGTACTTC	CVSRSVGLAYEQYF
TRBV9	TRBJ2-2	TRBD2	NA	TGTGCCAGCAGCGTTGGTAGCGGGGTCGTCGCCGGGGAGCTGTTTTTT	CASSVGSGVVAGELFF
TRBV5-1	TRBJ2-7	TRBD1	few	TGCGCCAGCAGTCGTAGGACAGGGGGCTTCGACGAGCAGTACTTC	CASSRRTGGFDEQYF
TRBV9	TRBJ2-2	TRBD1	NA	TGTGCCAGCAGCAACTACCAACAGGGGGATGGCACCGGGGAGCTGTTTTTT	CASSNYQQGDGTGELFF
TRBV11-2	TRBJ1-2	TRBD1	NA	TGTGCCAGAAGTCCGGACAGGGACTATGGCTACACCTTC	CARSPDRDYGYTF
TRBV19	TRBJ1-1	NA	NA	TGTGCCAGTAGTATTGGACACTCGAACACTGAAGCTTTCTTT	CASSIGHSNTEAFF